This TCR beta chain comes out of a study of T cells in Graves' hyperthyroidism and ophthalmopathy. Researchers amplified the TCR beta CDR3 regions from RNA transcripts. HTBI primers were the set used in a first-round RT-PCR of the TCR CDR3. TCRdb called the multiplex PCR reads again in MiXCR, with one record for every CDR3 protein. The sample yields roughly 400,000 distinct CDR3 sequences, 15% to 18% seen once. The CDR3 totals 16 residues. J lost 10 bases, V lost 0 bases, and 9 bases had no gene match. Per germline, CDR1 SNHLY and CDR2 FYNNEI. This clonotype was found many times. This receptor was identified in a woman aged 18-29 years with Graves' hyperthyroidism that later progressed to Graves' ophthalmopathy. The sample comprised blood. The chain recombines TRBV2 with TRBJ1-5, with 10 bases matching TRBD1. CDR3 DNA: TGTGCCAGCAGTGAAGCTAGGGGGACAGGGGTCTTCCCCCAGCATTTT. Its protein product is CASSEARGTGVFPQHF.